This TCR beta chain emerged from a study of siplizumab effects on memory and regulatory T cells. Findings and caveats of the study: Proliferating siplizumab-culture Treg suppressive function went unconfirmed. The Treg-derived share of mappable alloreactive CD4+ clones averaged roughly 64% with siplizumab and 26.9% in controls.

V lost 4 bases and J 4 bases, leaving 12 bases between the germline ends. The CDR3 is 14 amino acids. Germline V CDR1 and CDR2: SGHRS, YFSETQ. Assay used: immunoSEQ multiplex PCR; TCRdb lists only in-frame clones, some missing. This table holds over 100,000 clones, just under 95% found once. Comment on this clone: Its specificity is unknown.

The rearrangement uses TRBV5-1 and TRBJ1-5, with D perhaps matching TRBD1 (5 bases). Material: non-Treg CD4+ T cells sorted from blood. The clonotype originates from a human donor in good health. The CDR3, as DNA: TGCGCCAGCAGCCGGGACTCTCTTAATCAGCCCCAGCATTTT. This translates into CASSRDSLNQPQHF.